This T cell receptor (beta chain) is drawn from a study of blood T cells in healthy people across ages. Study-level findings and limits: Researchers deemed the diversity estimates from one million T cells underestimates.

A second PCR, run for roughly 7 to 11 cycles, used a sample-barcoded 5' primer plus a J-beta primer mix. Every individual sample yielded 2.5 million or more paired-end reads (each containing CDR3). TCRdb redid the calling of the 5' RACE reads with MiXCR, one entry per CDR3 protein. The top ten hold approximately 4% of the sample, which has some 800,000 distinct CDR3 sequences, 20% to 30% seen once. This clonotype was counted between two and nine times. The target antigen is unknown. The sample was also reused in another study, on T cells of mothers and their children. That study reports: The study found slightly higher but non-significant overlap in related versus unrelated mother-child pairs. Persisting microchimeric T cell clones went undetected.

The receptor was isolated from a boy aged 5-17 years in good health. The sample taken for sequencing was blood.

CDR3 nucleotide sequence: TGTGCCAGCAGCTCCGCGGGACGGGTGCAGTACTTC. As protein: CASSSAGRVQYF. This rearrangement joins TRBV5-4 to TRBJ2-7; a weak D match, TRBD2 (6 bases). This CDR3 contains 12 residues. V was shortened by 3 bases and J by 9 bases, with 13 bases between the two germline ends. Germline CDR1 reads SGHNT; CDR2 reads YYREEE (reference sequence).